This T cell receptor beta chain originates from a study of cytomegalovirus exposure and HLA in healthy donors. Across the study: Of all 398 donors who were genotyped, roughly 83% belonged to the Caucasian-associated ancestry cluster. Study-level points and caveats: V segments that were indistinguishable, TRBV6-2 and TRBV6-3 among them, were omitted from analysis.

In regard to this clone: Its antigen is currently unknown.

PCR employed 60 Vbeta and 13 Jbeta primers. This table comes from immunoSEQ multiplex PCR, and its TCRdb copy is limited to in-frame clones, with some not included. The sample carries some 100,000 clones, about 80% recorded once. Looked up from germline, CDR1 is SGHNT and CDR2 is YYREEE (reference sequence). The V gene end was trimmed by 2 bases and the J gene end by 9 bases; junction bases not matched to a gene: 3. This CDR3 spans 13 amino acids. The sequencing sample was made of PBMCs. The chain joins TRBV5-4 to TRBJ2-1, with 9 bases that match TRBD1. The clonotype originates from a woman in her fifties or sixties in good health and CMV-seropositive. DNA of the CDR3: TGTGCCAGCAGCTTTGACAGGGGGAGTGAGCAGTTCTTC. Its translation: CASSFDRGSEQFF.